This T cell receptor (beta chain) was sequenced during a study of blood T cell repertoires in COVID-19. Whole-study context: From the United States, Italy and Spain came samples of acute and convalescent COVID-19. Sample material is recorded as cDNA or gDNA derived from T cells, B-cell-depleted T cells, or PBMCs.

The germline V gene encodes CDR1 SGHAT and CDR2 FQNNGV. Deletions cut 6 bases from V and 4 bases from J, with 16 bases between. The CDR3 runs to 15 residues. Authors' data handling: Reference gene primer amplification in the assay estimated nucleated cell counts. Libraries were prepared by immunoSEQ multiplex PCR; TCRdb keeps only in-frame clonotypes and omits some of them. V, J and clone size are those of that table, while D and trimming were read from the DNA. The data hold about 290,000 clones, with around four fifths observed a single time. The clonotype comes from a woman aged 45 to 65 with active or convalescent COVID-19. Specimen: peripheral blood. The V gene is TRBV11-2, the J gene TRBJ1-3; possible D gene TRBD1, 5 bases. Written as DNA, the CDR3 is TGTGCCAGCAGGGGACTTCGGGGTCTCGGAAACACCATATATTTT. Protein sequence: CASRGLRGLGNTIYF.